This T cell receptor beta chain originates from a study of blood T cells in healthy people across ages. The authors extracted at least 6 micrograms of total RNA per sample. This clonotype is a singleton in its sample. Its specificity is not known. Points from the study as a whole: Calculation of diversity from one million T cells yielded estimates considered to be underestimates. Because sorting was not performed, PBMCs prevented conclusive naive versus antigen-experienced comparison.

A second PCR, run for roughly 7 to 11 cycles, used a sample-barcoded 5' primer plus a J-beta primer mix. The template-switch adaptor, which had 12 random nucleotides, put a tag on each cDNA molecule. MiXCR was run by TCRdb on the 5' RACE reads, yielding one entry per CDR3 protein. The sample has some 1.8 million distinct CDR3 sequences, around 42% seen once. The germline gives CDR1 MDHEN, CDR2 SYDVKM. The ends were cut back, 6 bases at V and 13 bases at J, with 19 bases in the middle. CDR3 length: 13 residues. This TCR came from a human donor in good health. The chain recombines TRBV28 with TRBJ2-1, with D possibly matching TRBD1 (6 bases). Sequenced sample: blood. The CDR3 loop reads CASSYYREETQFF. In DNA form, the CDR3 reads TGTGCCAGCAGCTATTACAGGGAAGAGACCCAGTTCTTC.